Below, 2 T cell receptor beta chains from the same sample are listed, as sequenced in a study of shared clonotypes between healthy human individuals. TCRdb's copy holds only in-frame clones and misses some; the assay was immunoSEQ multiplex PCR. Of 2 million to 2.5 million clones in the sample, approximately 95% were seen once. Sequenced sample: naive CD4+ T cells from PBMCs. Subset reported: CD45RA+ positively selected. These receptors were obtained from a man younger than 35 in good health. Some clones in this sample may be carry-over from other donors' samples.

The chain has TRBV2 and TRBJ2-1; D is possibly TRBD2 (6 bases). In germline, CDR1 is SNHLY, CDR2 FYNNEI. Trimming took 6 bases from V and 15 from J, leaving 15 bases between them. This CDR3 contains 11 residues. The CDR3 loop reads CASSVAEYLFF. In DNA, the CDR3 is TGTGCCAGCAGCGTAGCGGAATATCTGTTCTTC. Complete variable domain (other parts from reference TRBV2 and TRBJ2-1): EPEVTQTPSHQVTQMGQEVILRCVPISNHLYFYWYRQILGQKVEFLVSFYNNEISEKSEIFDDQFSVERPDGSNFTLKIRSTKLEDSAMYFCASSVAEYLFFGPGTRLTVL.

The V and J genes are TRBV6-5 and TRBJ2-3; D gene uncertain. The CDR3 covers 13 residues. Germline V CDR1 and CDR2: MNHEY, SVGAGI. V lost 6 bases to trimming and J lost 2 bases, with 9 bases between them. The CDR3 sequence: CASRVDLTDTQYF. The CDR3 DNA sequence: TGTGCCAGCAGGGTAGATCTCACAGATACGCAGTATTTT.